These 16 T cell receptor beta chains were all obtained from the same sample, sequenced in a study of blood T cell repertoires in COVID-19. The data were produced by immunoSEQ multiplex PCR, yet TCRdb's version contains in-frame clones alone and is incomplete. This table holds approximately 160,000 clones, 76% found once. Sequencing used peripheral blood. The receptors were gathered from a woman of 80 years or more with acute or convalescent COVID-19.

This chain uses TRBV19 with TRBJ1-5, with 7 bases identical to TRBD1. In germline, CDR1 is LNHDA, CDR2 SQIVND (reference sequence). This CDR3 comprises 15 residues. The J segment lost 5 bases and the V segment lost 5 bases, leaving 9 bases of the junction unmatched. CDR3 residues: CASSPLTGLHQPQHF. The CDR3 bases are TGTGCCAGTAGTCCCCTGACAGGGCTTCATCAGCCCCAGCATTTT.

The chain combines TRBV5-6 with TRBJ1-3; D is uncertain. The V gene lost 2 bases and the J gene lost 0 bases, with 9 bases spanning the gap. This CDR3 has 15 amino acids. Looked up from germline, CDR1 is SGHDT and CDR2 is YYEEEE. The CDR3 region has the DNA TGTGCCAGCAGCTTCGGACTCACCTCTGGAAACACCATATATTTT. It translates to CASSFGLTSGNTIYF.

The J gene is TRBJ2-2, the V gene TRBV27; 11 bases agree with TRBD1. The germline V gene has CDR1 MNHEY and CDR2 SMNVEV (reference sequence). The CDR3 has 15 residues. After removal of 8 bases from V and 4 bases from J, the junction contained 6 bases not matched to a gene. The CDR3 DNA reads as TGTGCCAGCTCCGGGACAGGGGGAATCACCGGGGAGCTGTTTTTT. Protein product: CASSGTGGITGELFF.

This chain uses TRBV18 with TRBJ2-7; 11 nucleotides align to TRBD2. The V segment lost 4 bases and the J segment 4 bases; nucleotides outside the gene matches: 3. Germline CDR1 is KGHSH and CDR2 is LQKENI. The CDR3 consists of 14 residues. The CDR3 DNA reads TGTGCCAGCTCACAAGGGACTAGCGGATACGAGCAGTACTTC. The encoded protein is CASSQGTSGYEQYF.

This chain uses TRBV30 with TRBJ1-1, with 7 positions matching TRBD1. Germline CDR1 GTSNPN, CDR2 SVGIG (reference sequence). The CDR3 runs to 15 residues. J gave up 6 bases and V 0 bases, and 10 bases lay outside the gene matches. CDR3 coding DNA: TGTGCCTGGAGTGTATTCGGGACAGCATATTCTGAAGCTTTCTTT. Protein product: CAWSVFGTAYSEAFF.

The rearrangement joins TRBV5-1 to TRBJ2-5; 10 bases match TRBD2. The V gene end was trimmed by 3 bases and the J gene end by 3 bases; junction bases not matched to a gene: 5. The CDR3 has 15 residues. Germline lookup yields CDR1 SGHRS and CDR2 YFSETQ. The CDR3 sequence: CASSSGLAEKETQYF. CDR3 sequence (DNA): TGCGCCAGCAGCTCCGGACTAGCGGAAAAAGAGACCCAGTACTTC.

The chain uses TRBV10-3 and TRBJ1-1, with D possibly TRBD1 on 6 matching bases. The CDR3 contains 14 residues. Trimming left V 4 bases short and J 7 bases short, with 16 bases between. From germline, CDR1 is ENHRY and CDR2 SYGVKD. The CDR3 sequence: CAISGGGRSGEAFF. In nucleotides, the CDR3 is TGTGCCATCAGTGGGGGGGGCCGGAGTGGTGAAGCTTTCTTT.

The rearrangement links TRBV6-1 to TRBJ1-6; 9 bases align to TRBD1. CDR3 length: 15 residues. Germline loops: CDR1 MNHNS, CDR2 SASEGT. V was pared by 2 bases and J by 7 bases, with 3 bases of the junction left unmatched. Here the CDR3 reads CASSERDRVNSPLHF. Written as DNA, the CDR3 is TGTGCCAGCAGTGAACGGGACAGGGTAAATTCACCCCTCCACTTT.

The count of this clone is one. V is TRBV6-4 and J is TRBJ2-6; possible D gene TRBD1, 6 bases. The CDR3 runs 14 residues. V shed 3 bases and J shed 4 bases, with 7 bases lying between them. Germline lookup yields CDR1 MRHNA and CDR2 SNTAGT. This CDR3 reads CASSEGAGANVLTF. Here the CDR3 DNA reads TGTGCCAGCAGTGAGGGGGCGGGGGCCAACGTCCTGACTTTC.

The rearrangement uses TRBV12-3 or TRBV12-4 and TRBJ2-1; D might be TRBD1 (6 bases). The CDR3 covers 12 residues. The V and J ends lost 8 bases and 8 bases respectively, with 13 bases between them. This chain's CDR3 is CASSRRGHEQFF. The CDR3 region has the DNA TGTGCCAGCTCCCGCAGGGGCCATGAGCAGTTCTTC.

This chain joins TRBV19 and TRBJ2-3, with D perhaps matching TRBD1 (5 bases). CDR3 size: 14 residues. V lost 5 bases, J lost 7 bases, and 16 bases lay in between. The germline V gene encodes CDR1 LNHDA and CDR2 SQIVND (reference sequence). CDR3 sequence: CASSLQGRPNTQYF. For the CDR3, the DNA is TGTGCCAGTAGTTTGCAGGGTAGACCAAATACGCAGTATTTT.

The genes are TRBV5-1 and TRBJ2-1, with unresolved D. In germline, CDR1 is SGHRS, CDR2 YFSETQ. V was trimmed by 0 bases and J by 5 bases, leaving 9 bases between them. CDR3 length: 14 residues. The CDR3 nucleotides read TGCGCCAGCAGCTTGGGAGTGCCAAACAATGAGCAGTTCTTC. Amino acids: CASSLGVPNNEQFF. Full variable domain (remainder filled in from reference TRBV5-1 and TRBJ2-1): KAGVTQTPRYLIKTRGQQVTLSCSPISGHRSVSWYQQTPGQGLQFLFEYFSETQRNKGNFPGRFSGRQFSNSRSEMNVSTLELGDSALYLCASSLGVPNNEQFFGPGTRLTVL.

The CDR3 loop reads CASSPGPGANYGYTF. In nucleotides, the CDR3 is TGTGCCAGCAGCCCAGGCCCAGGGGCAAACTATGGCTACACCTTC. This rearrangement joins TRBV3-1 (or the pseudogene TRBV3-2) to TRBJ1-2, with a possible D match to TRBD1 (6 bases). With 4 bases removed from V and 2 bases from J, the gap between germline ends came to 14 bases. The CDR3 length is 15 residues. The germline CDR1 and CDR2 sequences are LGHDT and YNNKEL (reference sequence).

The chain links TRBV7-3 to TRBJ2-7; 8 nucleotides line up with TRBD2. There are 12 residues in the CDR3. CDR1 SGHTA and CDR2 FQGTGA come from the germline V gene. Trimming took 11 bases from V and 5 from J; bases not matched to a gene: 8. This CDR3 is CARPHGGDEQYF. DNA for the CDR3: TGTGCCCGCCCCCACGGGGGGGACGAGCAGTACTTC. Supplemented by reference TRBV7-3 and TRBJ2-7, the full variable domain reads GAGVSQTPSNKVTEKGKYVELRCDPISGHTALYWYRQSLGQGPEFLIYFQGTGAADDSGLPNDRFFAVRPEGSVSTLKIQRTERGDSAVYLCARPHGGDEQYFGPGTRLTVT.

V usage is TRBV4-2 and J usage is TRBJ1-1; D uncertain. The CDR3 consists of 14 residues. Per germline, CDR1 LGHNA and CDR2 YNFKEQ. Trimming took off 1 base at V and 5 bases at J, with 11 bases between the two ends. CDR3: CASSQGGYGTEAFF. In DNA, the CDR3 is TGTGCCAGCAGCCAAGGAGGGTATGGGACTGAAGCTTTCTTT.

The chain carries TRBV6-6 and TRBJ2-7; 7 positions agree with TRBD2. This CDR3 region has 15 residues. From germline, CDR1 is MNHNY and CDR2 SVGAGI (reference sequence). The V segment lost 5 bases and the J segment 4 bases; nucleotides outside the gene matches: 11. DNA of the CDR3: TGTGCCAGCAGTGACGCGCCCGGGACTACTTACGAGCAGTACTTC. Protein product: CASSDAPGTTYEQYF.